The clone carrying this T cell receptor beta chain was detected a few times. The antigen remains undetermined. Researchers ran the PCR with 60 Vbeta and 13 Jbeta primers. Repertoires were generated with immunoSEQ multiplex PCR, while TCRdb's copy carries only in-frame clones and drops some. The sample shows about 150,000 clones, 80% to 90% of them seen only once. The record originates from a study of cytomegalovirus exposure and HLA in healthy donors. The germline CDR1 and CDR2 sequences are GTSNPN and SVGIG (reference sequence). This CDR3 comprises 15 residues. With V trimmed by 0 bases and J by 4 bases, 2 bases remained unmatched. Whole-study results and caveats: Later analysis placed DRB1 highest and HLA-C lowest in TCR association rates, which differed by HLA locus.

The chain is built from TRBV30 and TRBJ2-1; TRBD2 matches at 11 bases. The receptor was isolated from a man aged 30 to 39 in good health and CMV-seropositive. The source material was PBMCs. The CDR3 spells CAWSVVAGGYNEQFF. The CDR3 DNA follows: TGTGCCTGGAGTGTAGTAGCGGGAGGGTACAATGAGCAGTTCTTC.